One and the same sample provided the 6 T cell receptor beta chains below, sequenced in a study of blood T cell repertoires in COVID-19. Using immunoSEQ multiplex PCR, the repertoire was profiled, and TCRdb retains in-frame clones only, with some absent. The sample includes hundreds of thousands of clones, 85% to 90% of them seen just once. Material: peripheral blood. The receptors stem from a man between 18 and 29 years old with COVID-19, enrolled during active disease.

V is TRBV3-1 (or the pseudogene TRBV3-2) and J is TRBJ2-7, with 11 bases that match TRBD2. Germline V gene sequence: CDR1 LGHDT, CDR2 YNNKEL (reference sequence). Trimming took 6 bases from V and 12 from J; bases not matched to a gene: 13. This CDR3 comprises 14 residues. Here the CDR3 DNA reads TGTGCCAGCAGTTTCTCGGGACTAGCGGAATCACGGTACTTC. Its protein product is CASSFSGLAESRYF.

The rearrangement links TRBV5-5 to TRBJ2-5; D gene unclear. Trimming took 0 bases from V and 5 from J, leaving 11 bases between them. Germline V lookup: CDR1 SGHKS, CDR2 YYEKEE (reference sequence). The CDR3 contains 14 residues. In DNA, the CDR3 is TGTGCCAGCAGCTTGGGTCCGGTTTGGGAGACCCAGTACTTC. Its protein is CASSLGPVWETQYF.

The chain combines TRBV7-9 with TRBJ2-1; D is ambiguous. V lost 5 bases, J lost 3 bases, and 8 bases lay in between. Germline assignment: CDR1 SEHNR and CDR2 FQNEAQ (reference sequence). This CDR3 has 13 residues. The CDR3: CASSRGNYNEQFF. The CDR3 DNA reads TGTGCCAGCAGCCGAGGAAACTACAATGAGCAGTTCTTC. The full variable domain, rest sourced from reference TRBV7-9 and TRBJ2-1, is DTGVSQNPRHKITKRGQNVTFRCDPISEHNRLYWYRQTLGQGPEFLTYFQNEAQLEKSRLLSDRFSAERPKGSFSTLEIQRTEQGDSAMYLCASSRGNYNEQFFGPGTRLTVL.

This clone turned up a few times. Other DNA sequences in this sample translate to the same CDR3. V usage is TRBV18 and J usage is TRBJ1-4, with TRBD1 matching 7 bases. CDR1 and CDR2 (germline): KGHSH, LQKENI. The CDR3 is 13 residues long. The V and J ends lost 4 bases and 5 bases, in that order; junction bases with no gene match: 1. CDR3 amino acids: CASSRDSNEKLFF. CDR3 bases: TGTGCCAGCTCACGGGACAGCAATGAAAAACTGTTTTTT.

The CDR3 DNA reads TGTGCCAGCAGCTTGGATCCAGGGGCGGTTCAGTACTTC. Encoded protein: CASSLDPGAVQYF. V and J are TRBV5-5 and TRBJ2-4, with a possible D match to TRBD1 (6 bases). The germline gives CDR1 SGHKS, CDR2 YYEKEE (reference sequence). The CDR3 runs to 13 residues. The ends were cut back, 0 bases at V and 11 bases at J, with 12 bases in the middle.

The chain carries TRBV6-5 and TRBJ2-1; D gene uncertain. This CDR3 region has 13 residues. Per the germline V gene, CDR1 is MNHEY and CDR2 is SVGAGI. The V gene lost 7 bases and the J gene lost 4 bases, with 11 bases spanning the gap. CDR3 loop: CASMNREYNEQFF. Here the CDR3 DNA reads TGTGCCAGCATGAACCGAGAGTACAATGAGCAGTTCTTC.